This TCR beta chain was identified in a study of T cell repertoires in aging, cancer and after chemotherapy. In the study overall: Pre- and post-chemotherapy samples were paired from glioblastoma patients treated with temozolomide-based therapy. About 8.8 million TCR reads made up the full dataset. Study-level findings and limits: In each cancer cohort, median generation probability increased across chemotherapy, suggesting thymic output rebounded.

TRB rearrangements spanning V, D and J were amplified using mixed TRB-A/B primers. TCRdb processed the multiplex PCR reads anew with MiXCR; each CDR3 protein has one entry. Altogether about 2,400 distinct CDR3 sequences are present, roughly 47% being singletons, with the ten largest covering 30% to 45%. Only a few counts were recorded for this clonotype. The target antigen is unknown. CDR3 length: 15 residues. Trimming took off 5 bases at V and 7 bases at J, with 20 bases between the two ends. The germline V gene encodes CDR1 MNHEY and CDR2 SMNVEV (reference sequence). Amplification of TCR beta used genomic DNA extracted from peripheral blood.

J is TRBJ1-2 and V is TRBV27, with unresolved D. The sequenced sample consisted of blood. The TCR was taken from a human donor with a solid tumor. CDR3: CASSPIPPWTSGYTF. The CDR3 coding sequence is TGTGCCAGCAGTCCTATCCCCCCGTGGACGAGTGGCTACACCTTC.